A single sample gave rise to the 22 T cell receptor beta chains below, sequenced in a study of blood T cell repertoires in COVID-19 (TCRdb year 2020). The library was generated by the immunoSEQ multiplex PCR assay. This is the immuneACCESS table as TCRdb keeps it, with only in-frame sequences that have V and J called. A part of the clones is gone; compared with another copy, unresolved V genes explain less than half, and the rest is unexplained. The sample data list about 110,000 clones, and about 85% of these were observed just once. Approximately 4.1% of the sample comes from the top ten. Material: peripheral blood. The receptors shown here come from a woman in her seventies with acute or convalescent COVID-19.

The chain couples TRBV28 to TRBJ1-2; TRBD1 agrees at 8 bases. CDR1 and CDR2 from the germline V gene are MDHEN and SYDVKM. V shed 6 bases, J shed 6 bases, and the junction held 9 bases outside the gene matches. CDR3 length equals 14 residues. CDR3 sequence reads: CASRLGQARNGYTF. In DNA form, the CDR3 reads TGTGCCAGCAGACTGGGACAGGCTCGTAATGGCTACACCTTC.

The J gene is TRBJ1-3, the V gene TRBV14; D is undetermined. There are 14 residues in the CDR3. Germline V gene lookup returns CDR1 SGHDN and CDR2 FVKESK. With 1 base removed from V and 2 bases from J, the gap between germline ends came to 6 bases. The CDR3 region has the DNA TGTGCCAGCAGCCAAGTAGGAGCTGGAAACACCATATATTTT. This sequence encodes CASSQVGAGNTIYF. The full variable domain, completed using reference TRBV14 and TRBJ1-3, is EAGVTQFPSHSVIEKGQTVTLRCDPISGHDNLYWYRRVMGKEIKFLLHFVKESKQDESGMPNNRFLAERTGGTYSTLKVQPAELEDSGVYFCASSQVGAGNTIYFGEGSWLTVV.

This clone appeared a single time. The rearrangement joins TRBV28 to TRBJ2-2; unclear D gene. V was shortened by 6 bases and J by 7 bases, with 6 bases between the two germline ends. Germline CDR1 and CDR2: MDHEN and SYDVKM. CDR3 length: 11 amino acids. Here the CDR3 reads CASSMSGELFF. DNA of the CDR3: TGTGCCAGCAGCATGAGCGGGGAGCTGTTTTTT. The whole variable domain, remainder taken from reference TRBV28 and TRBJ2-2, is DVKVTQSSRYLVKRTGEKVFLECVQDMDHENMFWYRQDPGLGLRLIYFSYDVKMKEKGDIPEGYSVSREKKERFSLILESASTNQTSMYLCASSMSGELFFGEGSRLTVL.

The rearrangement joins TRBV2 to TRBJ1-2; 9 positions agree with TRBD1. Germline V lookup: CDR1 SNHLY, CDR2 FYNNEI. V gave up 6 bases and J gave up 7 bases; unmatched junction bases: 18. This CDR3 is 17 amino acids long. The CDR3 spells CASRGAGGTGLGGGYTF. The CDR3 coding sequence is TGTGCCAGCAGGGGAGCCGGGGGGACAGGGTTAGGTGGTGGCTACACCTTC.

This chain connects TRBV2 to TRBJ1-2; 9 bases line up with TRBD1. The trim removed 0 bases at V and 8 bases at J, leaving 4 bases unmatched. Germline loops: CDR1 SNHLY, CDR2 FYNNEI. There are 14 residues in the CDR3. In nucleotides, the CDR3 is TGTGCCAGCAGTGAAGCCTGGACAGGGGACGGCTACACCTTC. Its translation is CASSEAWTGDGYTF.

The V call is TRBV7-6, the J call TRBJ2-1; possible D gene TRBD2, 6 bases. Germline V gene lookup returns CDR1 SGHVS and CDR2 FNYEAQ. The CDR3 has 13 residues. V gave up 1 base and J gave up 7 bases, with 8 bases separating them. CDR3 bases: TGTGCCAGCAGCTTAGGGGGGACTAATGAGCAGTTCTTC. This sequence encodes CASSLGGTNEQFF.

V gene TRBV19 combines with J gene TRBJ1-5; 7 bases agree with TRBD1. V gave up 4 bases and J gave up 0 bases; unmatched junction bases: 6. The CDR3 totals 16 residues. Germline-derived CDR1 and CDR2 are LNHDA and SQIVND (reference sequence). CDR3 coding DNA: TGTGCCAGTAGTAGACGAGGACAGGCTAGCAATCAGCCCCAGCATTTT. Protein sequence: CASSRRGQASNQPQHF.

This clone appeared a few times. This rearrangement joins TRBV7-2 to TRBJ1-4; 8 bases fit TRBD1. Germline CDR1 reads SGHTA; CDR2 reads FQGNSA. V dropped 3 bases and J dropped 14; count of bases not matched to a gene: 2. This CDR3 is 11 amino acids long. CDR3 residues: CASSLDRVLFF. Written as DNA, the CDR3 is TGTGCCAGCAGCTTGGACAGGGTTCTGTTTTTT. The full variable domain, in which reference TRBV7-2 and TRBJ1-4 provide the parts outside the CDR3, is GAGVSQSPSNKVTEKGKDVELRCDPISGHTALYWYRQSLGQGLEFLIYFQGNSAPDKSGLPSDRFSAERTGGSVSTLTIQRTQQEDSAVYLCASSLDRVLFFGSGTQLSVL.

Here the CDR3 DNA reads TGTGCCAGCAGCTCGGCCTTGCGGGAGACCCAGTACTTC. Translated, it gives CASSSALRETQYF. The chain has TRBV5-5 and TRBJ2-5; D not certain. The V end lost 3 bases, the J end lost 5 bases, and 11 bases lay between the germline ends. The CDR3 is 13 residues long. CDR1 and CDR2 from the germline V gene are SGHKS and YYEKEE (reference sequence).

This clone was recorded only once. The rearrangement joins TRBV2 to TRBJ1-2; D is ambiguous. Trimming took off 5 bases at V and 2 bases at J, with 3 bases between the two ends. This CDR3 is built from 11 residues. CDR1 is SNHLY and CDR2 is FYNNEI in the germline V gene. The CDR3 DNA reads TGTGCCAGCAGTCCGAACTATGGCTACACCTTC. Translating gives CASSPNYGYTF.

The chain uses TRBV20-1 and TRBJ2-5; D ambiguous. The CDR3 runs to 9 residues. Trimming shortened V by 6 bases and J by 5 bases, and 4 bases separated the two germline ends. The germline V gene has CDR1 DFQATT and CDR2 SNEGSKA (reference sequence). DNA of the CDR3: TGCAGTGCCCGGGAGACCCAGTACTTC. Translated, it gives CSARETQYF.

The chain joins TRBV6-2 or TRBV6-3 to TRBJ2-2, with 10 bases that match TRBD2. With 5 bases clipped from V and 5 bases from J, the junction kept 8 bases outside the gene matches. CDR1 is MNHEY and CDR2 is SVGEGT in the germline V gene. This CDR3 region has 16 residues. Written as DNA, the CDR3 is TGTGCCAGCAGTGCCAGCGGGGGGGCCCGGACCGGGGAGCTGTTTTTT. This gives the protein CASSASGGARTGELFF.

This chain links TRBV5-1 with TRBJ1-2, with 8 bases that match TRBD1. The CDR3 runs to 15 residues. Trimming removed 3 bases from V and 4 bases from J; junction bases left unmatched: 8. Germline CDR1 is SGHRS and CDR2 is YFSETQ. The CDR3 nucleotides read TGCGCCAGCAGCTCCGGACAGGGATCCGCCTATGGCTACACCTTC. Its protein is CASSSGQGSAYGYTF.

This chain joins TRBV6-5 and TRBJ2-3, with 9 bases lining up with TRBD1. The ends lost 4 bases at V and 4 bases at J; junction bases unmatched: 6. This CDR3 comprises 15 residues. CDR1 is MNHEY and CDR2 is SVGAGI in the germline V gene. Here the CDR3 DNA reads TGTGCCAGCAGTTGGGGGGACAGGGAGGCAGATACGCAGTATTTT. Translation gives CASSWGDREADTQYF.

The chain combines TRBV5-6 with TRBJ2-3; no definite D call. The CDR3 is made up of 14 amino acids. Germline CDR1 reads SGHDT; CDR2 reads YYEEEE. Trimming left V 1 base short and J 2 bases short, with 8 bases between. The CDR3 here is CASSLPGSTDTQYF. The CDR3 DNA sequence: TGTGCCAGCAGCTTGCCGGGTTCCACAGATACGCAGTATTTT.

J is TRBJ2-1 and V is TRBV6-5, with D perhaps matching TRBD2 (7 bases). V dropped 0 bases and J dropped 7 bases, with 10 bases sitting between them. From germline, CDR1 is MNHEY and CDR2 SVGAGI. The CDR3 runs 14 residues. Written as DNA, the CDR3 is TGTGCCAGCAGTTACTCGGCGGGGGCAAATGAGCAGTTCTTC. Its protein product is CASSYSAGANEQFF.

This sequence joins TRBV21-1 and TRBJ1-1; TRBD1 is the table's D call, not checked against the DNA. TRBV21-1 is annotated as a pseudogene. The CDR3 length is 15 residues. CDR3: CASSTLSDRGAEAFF. For the CDR3, the DNA is TGTGCCAGCAGCACCCTATCCGACAGGGGCGCTGAAGCTTTCTTT.

The V and J genes are TRBV12-5 and TRBJ2-2, with TRBD2 identical over 8 bases. Trimming removed 7 bases from V and 0 bases from J; junction bases left unmatched: 4. CDR1 and CDR2 (germline): LGHNT, FRNRAP. CDR3 length: 15 amino acids. This CDR3 is CASAIAGSNTGELFF. The DNA for the CDR3 is TGTGCTAGTGCAATAGCGGGATCGAACACCGGGGAGCTGTTTTTT.

This sequence joins TRBV18 and TRBJ1-1; a weak D match, TRBD1 (5 bases). V was pared by 3 bases and J by 5 bases, with 10 bases between. Germline V lookup: CDR1 KGHSH, CDR2 LQKENI. There are 13 residues in the CDR3. Here the CDR3 DNA reads TGTGCCAGCTCACCCCCAGGGTATACTGAAGCTTTCTTT. As protein: CASSPPGYTEAFF.

The rearrangement uses TRBV28 and TRBJ2-1; D unclear. The V gene lost 6 bases and the J gene lost 7 bases, with 4 bases spanning the gap. The CDR3 extends over 10 amino acids. Germline V gives CDR1 MDHEN, CDR2 SYDVKM. The CDR3 is CASSENEQFF. DNA for the CDR3: TGTGCCAGCAGCGAGAATGAGCAGTTCTTC. Full variable domain (remainder filled in from reference TRBV28 and TRBJ2-1): DVKVTQSSRYLVKRTGEKVFLECVQDMDHENMFWYRQDPGLGLRLIYFSYDVKMKEKGDIPEGYSVSREKKERFSLILESASTNQTSMYLCASSENEQFFGPGTRLTVL.

This clone is a singleton in its sample. V usage is TRBV3-1 (or the pseudogene TRBV3-2) and J usage is TRBJ1-2, with 7 nucleotides matching TRBD1. Germline CDR1 is LGHDT and CDR2 is YNNKEL (reference sequence). This CDR3 spans 14 amino acids. V shed 0 bases and J 7 bases; nucleotides not matched to a gene: 5. Here the CDR3 DNA reads TGTGCCAGCAGCCAAGAACGAGGGGGCAGTGGCTACACCTTC. This gives the protein CASSQERGGSGYTF.

V gene TRBV18 combines with J gene TRBJ1-5; 7 bases map to TRBD1. V gave up 3 bases and J gave up 7 bases; unmatched junction bases: 6. Per the germline V gene, CDR1 is KGHSH and CDR2 is LQKENI. There are 14 residues in the CDR3. As DNA, the CDR3 is TGTGCCAGCTCACCTACCAGGGGGAAGCAGCCCCAGCATTTT. This codes for CASSPTRGKQPQHF. Complete variable domain (other parts from reference TRBV18 and TRBJ1-5): NAGVMQNPRHLVRRRGQEARLRCSPMKGHSHVYWYRQLPEEGLKFMVYLQKENIIDESGMPKERFSAEFPKEGPSILRIQQVVRGDSAAYFCASSPTRGKQPQHFGDGTRLSIL.